This passage covers 9 T cell receptor beta chains from one sample sequenced in a study of blood T cell repertoires in COVID-19. Sequenced by immunoSEQ multiplex PCR; TCRdb stores in-frame clones only, minus some. The repertoire holds 310,000 or so clones, around 86% seen once, with about 10% in the top ten. Source material: PBMCs or T cells enriched from blood (not recorded which). These receptors were taken from a woman between 18 and 29 years old who had recovered from COVID-19.

About this clone: The sample carries other DNA sequences with the same CDR3. The chain uses TRBV11-3 and TRBJ2-1; D uncertain. This CDR3 contains 13 residues. V lost 1 base, J lost 3 bases, and 4 bases lay in between. Germline CDR1 is SGHNT and CDR2 is YENEEA. DNA for the CDR3: TGTGCCAGCAGCTTAGCGGGCTACAATGAGCAGTTCTTC. This codes for CASSLAGYNEQFF.

This rearrangement joins TRBV7-2 to TRBJ1-4; 7 bases map to TRBD1. This CDR3 spans 15 amino acids. Looked up from germline, CDR1 is SGHTA and CDR2 is FQGNSA. J lost 7 bases, V lost 5 bases, and 10 bases had no gene match. The CDR3 is CASSTNRGASEKLFF. In nucleotides, the CDR3 is TGTGCCAGCAGCACTAACAGGGGAGCGAGTGAAAAACTGTTTTTT.

The chain joins TRBV2 to TRBJ1-5; D gene uncertain. This CDR3 is 12 amino acids long. V lost 1 base to trimming and J lost 6 bases, with 4 bases between them. Germline CDR1 is SNHLY and CDR2 is FYNNEI. The CDR3 DNA reads as TGTGCCAGCAGTGAAGACGGTCAGCCCCAGCATTTT. It translates to CASSEDGQPQHF.

This clone has only a few counts. This chain uses TRBV28 with TRBJ1-6, with no clear D. V shed 1 base and J shed 3 bases, with 7 bases lying between them. This CDR3 has 15 amino acids. From germline, CDR1 is MDHEN and CDR2 SYDVKM. CDR3 bases: TGTGCCAGCAGTTTATTCAGGATCTATAATTCACCCCTCCACTTT. This codes for CASSLFRIYNSPLHF.

This chain connects TRBV3-1 (or the pseudogene TRBV3-2) to TRBJ1-3, with unresolved D. The CDR3 totals 14 residues. The V and J ends lost 8 bases and 1 base respectively, with 12 bases between them. Germline CDR1 LGHDT, CDR2 YNNKEL (reference sequence). In nucleotides, the CDR3 is TGTGCCAGCCGCCCACGCGGTTCTGGAAACACCATATATTTT. This codes for CASRPRGSGNTIYF.

The chain is built from TRBV5-4 and TRBJ2-7, with 11 bases identical to TRBD2. V lost 4 bases and J lost 3; bases outside the gene matches: 6. Per germline, CDR1 SGHNT and CDR2 YYREEE (reference sequence). The CDR3 loop spans 15 amino acids. CDR3 sequence: CASSKPGLADYEQYF. For the CDR3, the DNA is TGTGCCAGCAGCAAACCGGGACTAGCGGACTACGAGCAGTACTTC.

The V gene is TRBV18, the J gene TRBJ1-1, with a tentative D call TRBD1 (6 bases). CDR3 length: 15 residues. V shed 0 bases and J shed 1 base, with 9 bases lying between them. The germline CDR1 and CDR2 sequences are KGHSH and LQKENI. In DNA form, the CDR3 reads TGTGCCAGCTCACCACCGGGACACCCGAACACTGAAGCTTTCTTT. It translates to CASSPPGHPNTEAFF.

The chain recombines TRBV5-3 with TRBJ1-1, with 8 bases that match TRBD1. TRBV5-3 is treated as an ORF (open reading frame) with a function not yet certain. With 2 bases clipped from V and 1 base from J, the junction kept 4 bases outside the gene matches. The CDR3 has 15 amino acids. CDR3 loop: CARSFRQGRNTEAFF. CDR3 bases: TGTGCCAGAAGCTTTCGACAGGGGAGGAACACTGAAGCTTTCTTT.

The chain joins TRBV5-4 to TRBJ2-5, with 9 bases aligning to TRBD1. With 4 bases clipped from V and 5 bases from J, the junction kept 9 bases outside the gene matches. The CDR3 spans 15 residues. CDR1 SGHNT and CDR2 YYREEE come from the germline V gene (reference sequence). The CDR3 coding sequence is TGTGCCAGCAGCCATATGGACAGGGGCCAGGAGACCCAGTACTTC. This gives the protein CASSHMDRGQETQYF.